Listed here are 25 T cell receptor beta chains from one sample, sequenced in a study of blood T cell repertoires in COVID-19. Generated by immunoSEQ multiplex PCR, the TCRdb table keeps only in-frame clones and is missing some. The data show about 140,000 clones, 85% seen once. The material sequenced was peripheral blood. The receptors here all came from a man aged 45 to 65 with acute or convalescent COVID-19.

V is TRBV2 and J is TRBJ1-5, with TRBD1 matching over 8 bases. Trimming at V came to 7 bases and at J to 6 bases, leaving 11 bases not matched to a gene. The CDR3 length is 15 residues. The germline CDR1 and CDR2 sequences are SNHLY and FYNNEI. CDR3: CASKTGQGAAQPQHF. The CDR3 DNA reads TGTGCCAGCAAAACGGGGCAGGGGGCCGCTCAGCCCCAGCATTTT.

This clone was counted a single time. The chain links TRBV5-1 to TRBJ2-7; TRBD2 might be the D (5 bases). Germline-derived CDR1 and CDR2 are SGHRS and YFSETQ. The CDR3 contains 14 residues. Trimming removed 4 bases at V and 4 bases at J, with 15 bases between. This CDR3 reads CASSTGRGIYEQYF. The CDR3 nucleotides are TGCGCCAGCAGCACGGGAAGAGGGATTTACGAGCAGTACTTC.

The sample holds one count of this clone. This chain joins TRBV5-4 and TRBJ1-5, with D possibly matching TRBD1 (6 bases). Germline CDR1 is SGHNT and CDR2 is YYREEE (reference sequence). V lost 5 bases, J lost 1 base, and 25 bases lay in between. The CDR3 extends over 19 amino acids. The CDR3, as DNA: TGTGCCAGCAGTTTCCGGACAGCCGCCCCCATGGCCAGCAATCAGCCCCAGCATTTT. This encodes CASSFRTAAPMASNQPQHF.

The rearrangement uses TRBV18 and TRBJ1-5; D unclear. This CDR3 has 14 amino acids. V was trimmed by 6 bases and J by 4 bases, leaving 13 bases between them. Germline V gives CDR1 KGHSH, CDR2 LQKENI. The CDR3 loop is CASSLTPENQPQHF. DNA for the CDR3: TGTGCCAGCTCTCTTACGCCGGAGAATCAGCCCCAGCATTTT.

The chain carries TRBV19 and TRBJ2-2; 9 bases match TRBD1. The germline V gene encodes CDR1 LNHDA and CDR2 SQIVND (reference sequence). There are 15 residues in the CDR3. J gave up 4 bases and V 8 bases, and 8 bases lay outside the gene matches. The CDR3 DNA sequence: TGTGCCAGTGGAAGTGGACAGGGGCGCACCGGGGAGCTGTTTTTT. Its translation is CASGSGQGRTGELFF.

The count of this clone is one. The V call is TRBV28, the J call TRBJ2-7; D might be TRBD1 (5 bases). This CDR3 spans 13 amino acids. The ends were cut back, 10 bases at V and 3 bases at J, with 16 bases in the middle. CDR1 is MDHEN and CDR2 is SYDVKM in the germline V gene. The CDR3 nucleotides read TGTGCCATCGTTGGGCAGGGCCACTACGAGCAGTACTTC. Its protein is CAIVGQGHYEQYF.

The gene calls are TRBV9 and TRBJ2-1; D is unresolved. From germline, CDR1 is SGDLS and CDR2 YYNGEE. There are 14 residues in the CDR3. The V end was cut by 4 bases, the J end by 8 bases, with 16 bases between. This chain's CDR3 is CASSSRTLNDEQFF. The CDR3 DNA reads TGTGCCAGCAGCAGTAGAACCTTAAATGATGAGCAGTTCTTC.

This rearrangement joins TRBV19 to TRBJ1-1; D is possibly TRBD1 (6 bases). The CDR3 totals 11 residues. Germline V CDR1 and CDR2: LNHDA, SQIVND (reference sequence). Trimming shortened V by 11 bases and J by 11 bases, and 18 bases separated the two germline ends. The CDR3 loop reads CASVTGFKAFF. The CDR3 DNA is TGTGCCTCCGTGACAGGCTTTAAGGCTTTCTTT.

The chain is built from TRBV9 and TRBJ1-3, with TRBD1 as a possible D gene (5 bases). Trimming stripped 1 base from V and 0 bases from J, with 14 bases between. This CDR3 contains 17 residues. Germline V gives CDR1 SGDLS, CDR2 YYNGEE. The CDR3, as DNA: TGTGCCAGCAGCGTATCGGGGGACGTTTACTCTGGAAACACCATATATTTT. This codes for CASSVSGDVYSGNTIYF.

The rearrangement joins TRBV7-2 to TRBJ1-4; D is unresolved. CDR3 length: 11 amino acids. Germline loops: CDR1 SGHTA, CDR2 FQGNSA. V was trimmed by 5 bases and J by 6 bases, leaving 4 bases between them. CDR3 DNA: TGTGCCAGCAGCCTCCATGAAAAACTGTTTTTT. Its protein product is CASSLHEKLFF.

This chain connects TRBV25-1 to TRBJ2-3; TRBD2 aligns across 9 bases. Germline V gene data show CDR1 as MGHDK and CDR2 as SYGVNS. The CDR3 is 11 amino acids. V gave up 10 bases and J gave up 11 bases; unmatched junction bases: 7. The CDR3 nucleotides read TGTGCCACGGATAGCGGGAGAAAGCAGTATTTT. It specifies CATDSGRKQYF. Based on the CDR3 plus reference TRBV25-1 and TRBJ2-3, the full variable domain is EADIYQTPRYLVIGTGKKITLECSQTMGHDKMYWYQQDPGMELHLIHYSYGVNSTEKGDLSSESTVSRIRTEHFPLTLESARPSHTSQYLCATDSGRKQYFGPGTRLTVL.

This clone is a singleton in its sample. This chain links TRBV10-2 with TRBJ1-1, with TRBD1 matching 9 bases. This CDR3 is built from 19 residues. V gave up 3 bases and J gave up 4 bases; unmatched junction bases: 18. Germline V gene data show CDR1 as WSHSY and CDR2 as SAAADI. CDR3 region: CASSDPGQGFLGGGTEAFF. DNA for the CDR3: TGCGCCAGCAGTGATCCGGGACAGGGATTTTTGGGCGGAGGCACTGAAGCTTTCTTT.

This chain uses TRBV5-4 with TRBJ2-2; 10 positions agree with TRBD2. Losses at the gene ends were 0 bases for V and 7 bases for J; bases not matched to a gene: 9. The length of the CDR3 is 17 residues. Germline-derived CDR1 and CDR2 are SGHNT and YYREEE (reference sequence). Here the CDR3 reads CASSLGSGRAKGGELFF. DNA for the CDR3: TGTGCCAGCAGCTTGGGCAGCGGGAGGGCCAAGGGCGGGGAGCTGTTTTTT.

The chain carries TRBV5-8 and TRBJ1-5; 7 bases agree with TRBD1. V lost 4 bases and J lost 5; bases outside the gene matches: 9. Germline assignment: CDR1 SGHTS and CDR2 YDEGEE. The CDR3 has 15 amino acids. CDR3 DNA: TGTGCCAGCAGCCACCCTGACAGGGCCTATCAGCCCCAGCATTTT. Residues: CASSHPDRAYQPQHF.

V gene TRBV5-1 combines with J gene TRBJ1-2; D not certain. V lost 1 base and J lost 8, with 18 bases in between. The length of the CDR3 is 15 residues. Looked up from germline, CDR1 is SGHRS and CDR2 is YFSETQ. CDR3 coding DNA: TGCGCCAGCAGCTTGAGTCAGGATATCTCCCCCGGCTACACCTTC. Translated, it gives CASSLSQDISPGYTF.

This clone appeared a single time. This chain joins TRBV9 and TRBJ2-3; no firm D call. V lost 7 bases and J lost 2, with 8 bases in between. Germline V CDR1 and CDR2: SGDLS, YYNGEE. The CDR3 length is 12 residues. The CDR3 bases are TGTGCCAGCCGAGGTTCCACAGATACGCAGTATTTT. Its protein is CASRGSTDTQYF.

This clone was observed a single time. The chain carries TRBV3-1 (or the pseudogene TRBV3-2) and TRBJ2-2; TRBD1 is a possible D gene (6 bases). The germline V and J ends were trimmed by 8 bases and 7 bases, with 14 bases remaining between them. The CDR3 contains 13 residues. Looked up from germline, CDR1 is LGHDT and CDR2 is YNNKEL (reference sequence). The chain's CDR3 is CASRSRGGGELFF. The CDR3 nucleotides read TGTGCCAGCCGTTCGAGAGGGGGCGGGGAGCTGTTTTTT.

The rearrangement links TRBV7-9 to TRBJ2-7; D gene unclear. V lost 5 bases to trimming and J lost 3 bases, with 11 bases between them. Germline V gene lookup returns CDR1 SEHNR and CDR2 FQNEAQ (reference sequence). The CDR3 sequence is 13 residues long. Here the CDR3 DNA reads TGTGCCAGCAGCGACTCAGTAGACTACGAGCAGTACTTC. Its translation is CASSDSVDYEQYF.

This chain uses TRBV11-3 with TRBJ2-1, with no clear D. Germline lookup yields CDR1 SGHNT and CDR2 YENEEA. This CDR3 has 15 amino acids. Trimming shortened V by 3 bases and J by 0 bases, and 9 bases separated the two germline ends. CDR3 bases: TGTGCCAGCAGCTTGCTGTCTACCTCCTACAATGAGCAGTTCTTC. Translated: CASSLLSTSYNEQFF.

The chain recombines TRBV6-5 with TRBJ1-5; 8 nucleotides align to TRBD1. With V trimmed by 6 bases and J by 6 bases, 10 bases remained unmatched. Per germline, CDR1 MNHEY and CDR2 SVGAGI. The CDR3 sequence is 15 residues long. In DNA form, the CDR3 reads TGTGCCAGCAGCCTAGAGGGGGACAGGTCTCAGCCCCAGCATTTT. The encoded protein is CASSLEGDRSQPQHF.

This sequence joins TRBV5-1 and TRBJ2-7; tentatively, D is TRBD2 (6 bases). Germline CDR1 is SGHRS and CDR2 is YFSETQ. V dropped 4 bases and J dropped 4 bases, with 18 bases sitting between them. The CDR3 extends over 15 amino acids. The CDR3 coding sequence is TGCGCCAGCAGCCCCAGTTGGGCCGGGAGATACGAGCAGTACTTC. Translated, it gives CASSPSWAGRYEQYF.

This rearrangement joins TRBV27 to TRBJ2-2; no reliable D call. The CDR3 is made up of 16 amino acids. The germline gives CDR1 MNHEY, CDR2 SMNVEV (reference sequence). V was clipped by 2 bases and J by 0 bases, with 10 bases between them. CDR3 sequence reads: CASSLSRQANTGELFF. In DNA form, the CDR3 reads TGTGCCAGCAGTTTAAGTCGGCAGGCGAACACCGGGGAGCTGTTTTTT.

This clone was seen once. The genes are TRBV30 and TRBJ2-2, with D hard to call. The CDR3 sequence is 12 residues long. The V end lost 1 base, the J end lost 6 bases, and 6 bases lay between the germline ends. Germline V gives CDR1 GTSNPN, CDR2 SVGIG (reference sequence). CDR3 DNA sequence: TGTGCCTGGAGTGAACGGTCCGGGGAGCTGTTTTTT. This sequence encodes CAWSERSGELFF. Complete variable domain (other parts from reference TRBV30 and TRBJ2-2): SQTIHQWPATLVQPVGSPLSLECTVEGTSNPNLYWYRQAAGRGLQLLFYSVGIGQISSEVPQNLSASRPQDRQFILSSKKLLLSDSGFYLCAWSERSGELFFGEGSRLTVL.

V and J are TRBV28 and TRBJ2-2; TRBD2 aligns across 11 bases. V lost 6 bases, J lost 5 bases, and 8 bases stayed unmatched. Germline CDR1 reads MDHEN; CDR2 reads SYDVKM. The CDR3 contains 16 residues. CDR3 loop: CASRITSGRRTGELFF. The CDR3, as DNA: TGTGCCAGCAGGATCACTAGCGGGAGACGGACCGGGGAGCTGTTTTTT.

The J gene is TRBJ2-3, the V gene TRBV10-1, with a tentative D call TRBD2 (5 bases). Germline CDR1 WNHNN, CDR2 SYGVQD (reference sequence). Trimming stripped 2 bases from V and 4 bases from J, with 10 bases between. The CDR3 loop spans 14 amino acids. CDR3 in amino acids: CASSETEEADTQYF. Here the CDR3 DNA reads TGCGCCAGCAGTGAGACGGAGGAAGCAGATACGCAGTATTTT.